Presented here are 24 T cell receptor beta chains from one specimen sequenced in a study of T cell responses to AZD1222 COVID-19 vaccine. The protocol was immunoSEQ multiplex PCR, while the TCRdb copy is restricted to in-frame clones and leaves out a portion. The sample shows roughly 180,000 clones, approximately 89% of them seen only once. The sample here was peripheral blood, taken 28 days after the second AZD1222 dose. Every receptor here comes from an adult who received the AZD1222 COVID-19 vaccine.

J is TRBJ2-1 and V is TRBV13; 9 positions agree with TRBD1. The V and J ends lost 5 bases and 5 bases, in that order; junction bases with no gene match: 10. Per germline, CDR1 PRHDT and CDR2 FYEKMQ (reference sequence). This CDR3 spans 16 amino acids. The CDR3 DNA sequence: TGTGCCAGCAGCCATCGGACAGGGGCTCTGCACAATGAGCAGTTCTTC. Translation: CASSHRTGALHNEQFF.

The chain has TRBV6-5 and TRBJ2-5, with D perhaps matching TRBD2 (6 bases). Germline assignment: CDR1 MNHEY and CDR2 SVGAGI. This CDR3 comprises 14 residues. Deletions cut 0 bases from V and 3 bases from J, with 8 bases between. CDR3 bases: TGTGCCAGCAGTTACTCGCGGGGCAAAGAGACCCAGTACTTC. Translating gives CASSYSRGKETQYF.

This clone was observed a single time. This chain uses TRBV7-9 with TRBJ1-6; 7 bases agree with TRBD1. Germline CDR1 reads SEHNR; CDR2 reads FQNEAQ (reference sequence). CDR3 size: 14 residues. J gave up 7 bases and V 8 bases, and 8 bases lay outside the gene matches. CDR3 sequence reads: CASGTGVGNSPLHF. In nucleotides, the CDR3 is TGTGCCAGCGGAACAGGGGTCGGAAATTCACCCCTCCACTTT. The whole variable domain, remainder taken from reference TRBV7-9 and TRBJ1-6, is DTGVSQNPRHKITKRGQNVTFRCDPISEHNRLYWYRQTLGQGPEFLTYFQNEAQLEKSRLLSDRFSAERPKGSFSTLEIQRTEQGDSAMYLCASGTGVGNSPLHFGNGTRLTVT.

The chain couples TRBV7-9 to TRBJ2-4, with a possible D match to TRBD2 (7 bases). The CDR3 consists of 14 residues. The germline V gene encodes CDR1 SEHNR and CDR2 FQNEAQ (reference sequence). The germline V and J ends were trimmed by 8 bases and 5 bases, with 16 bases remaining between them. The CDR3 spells CASSLGGAQNIQYF. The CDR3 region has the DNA TGTGCCAGCTCCCTGGGGGGGGCCCAAAACATTCAGTACTTC.

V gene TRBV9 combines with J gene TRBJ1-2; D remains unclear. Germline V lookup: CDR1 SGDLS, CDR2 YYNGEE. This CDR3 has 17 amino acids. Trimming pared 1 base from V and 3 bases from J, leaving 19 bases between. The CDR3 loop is CASSVTPKGPGHYGYTF. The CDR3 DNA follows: TGTGCCAGCAGCGTAACCCCTAAGGGTCCCGGGCACTATGGCTACACCTTC.

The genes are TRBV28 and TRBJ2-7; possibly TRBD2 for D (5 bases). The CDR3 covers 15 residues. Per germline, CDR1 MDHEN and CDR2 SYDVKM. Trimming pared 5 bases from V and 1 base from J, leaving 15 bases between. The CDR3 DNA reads TGTGCCAGCAGTCCGGGGTTTGGTTTATCCTACGAGCAGTACTTC. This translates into CASSPGFGLSYEQYF.

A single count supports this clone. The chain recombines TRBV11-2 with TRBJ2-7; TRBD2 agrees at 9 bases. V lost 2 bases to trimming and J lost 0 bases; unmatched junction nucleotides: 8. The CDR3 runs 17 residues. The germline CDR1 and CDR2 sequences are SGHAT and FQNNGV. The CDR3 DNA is TGTGCCAGCAGCTTACCCCCTAGCGGGGTGAGCTCCTACGAGCAGTACTTC. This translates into CASSLPPSGVSSYEQYF.

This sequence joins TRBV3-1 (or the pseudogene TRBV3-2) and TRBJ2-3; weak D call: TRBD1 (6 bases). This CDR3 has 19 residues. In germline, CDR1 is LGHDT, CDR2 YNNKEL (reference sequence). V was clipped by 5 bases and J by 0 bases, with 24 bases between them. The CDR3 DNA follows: TGTGCCAGCAGCGTTACTAACGCGTATGGTGACAGGAGCACAGATACGCAGTATTTT. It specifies CASSVTNAYGDRSTDTQYF.

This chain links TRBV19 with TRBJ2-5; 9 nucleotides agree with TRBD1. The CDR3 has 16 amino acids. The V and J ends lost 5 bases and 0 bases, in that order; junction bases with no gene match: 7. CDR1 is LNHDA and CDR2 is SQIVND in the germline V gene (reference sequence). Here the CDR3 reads CASSSGTGSYQETQYF. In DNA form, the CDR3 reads TGTGCCAGTAGTTCCGGGACAGGGTCGTACCAAGAGACCCAGTACTTC.

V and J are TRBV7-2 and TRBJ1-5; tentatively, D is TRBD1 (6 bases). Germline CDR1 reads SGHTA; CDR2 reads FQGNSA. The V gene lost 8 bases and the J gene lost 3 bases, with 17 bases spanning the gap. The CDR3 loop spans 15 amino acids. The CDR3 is CASGWGRAANQPQHF. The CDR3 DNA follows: TGTGCCAGCGGATGGGGGCGGGCAGCCAATCAGCCCCAGCATTTT.

The DNA of the CDR3 is TGTGCCAGCAGCTTAGAAAGAGTACGGTACTCTGGAAACACCATATATTTT. Its translation is CASSLERVRYSGNTIYF. The chain has TRBV7-8 and TRBJ1-3; no clear D gene. The CDR3 totals 17 residues. In germline, CDR1 is SGHVS, CDR2 FQNEAQ. V was shortened by 1 base and J by 0 bases, with 13 bases between the two germline ends. The complete variable domain, with remaining parts taken from reference TRBV7-8 and TRBJ1-3, reads GAGVSQSPRYKVAKRGQDVALRCDPISGHVSLFWYQQALGQGPEFLTYFQNEAQLDKSGLPSDRFFAERPEGSVSTLKIQRTQQEDSAVYLCASSLERVRYSGNTIYFGEGSWLTVV.

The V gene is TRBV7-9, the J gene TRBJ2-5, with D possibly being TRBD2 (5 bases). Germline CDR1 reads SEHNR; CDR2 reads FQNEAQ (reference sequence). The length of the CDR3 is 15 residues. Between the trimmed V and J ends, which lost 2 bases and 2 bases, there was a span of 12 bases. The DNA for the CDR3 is TGTGCCAGCAGCTTATTTCTAGCTCTTCAAGAGACCCAGTACTTC. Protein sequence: CASSLFLALQETQYF.

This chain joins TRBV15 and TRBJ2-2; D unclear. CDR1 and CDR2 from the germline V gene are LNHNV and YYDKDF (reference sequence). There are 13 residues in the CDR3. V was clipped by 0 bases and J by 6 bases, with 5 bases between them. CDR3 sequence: CATSRDFAGELFF. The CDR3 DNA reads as TGTGCCACCAGCAGAGATTTTGCCGGGGAGCTGTTTTTT.

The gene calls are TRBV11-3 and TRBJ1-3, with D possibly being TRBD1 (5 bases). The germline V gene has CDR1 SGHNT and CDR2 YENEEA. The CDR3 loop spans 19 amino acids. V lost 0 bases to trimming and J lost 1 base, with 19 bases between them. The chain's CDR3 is CASSLDGVSLYRSGNTIYF. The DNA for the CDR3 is TGTGCCAGCAGCTTAGATGGGGTCTCTCTTTACAGGTCTGGAAACACCATATATTTT.

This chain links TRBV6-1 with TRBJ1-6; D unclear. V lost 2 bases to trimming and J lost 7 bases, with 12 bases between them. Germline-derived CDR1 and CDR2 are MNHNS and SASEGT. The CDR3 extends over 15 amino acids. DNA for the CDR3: TGTGCCAGCAGTGAAAATTTGGTACAGAATTCACCCCTCCACTTT. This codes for CASSENLVQNSPLHF.

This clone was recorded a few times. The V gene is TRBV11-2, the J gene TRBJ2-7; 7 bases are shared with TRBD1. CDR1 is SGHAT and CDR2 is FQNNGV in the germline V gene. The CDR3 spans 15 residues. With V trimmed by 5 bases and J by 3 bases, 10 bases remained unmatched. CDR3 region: CASSLQQGRGYEQYF. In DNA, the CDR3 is TGTGCCAGCAGCCTCCAACAGGGGAGAGGCTACGAGCAGTACTTC.

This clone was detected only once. CDR3 region: CASSFGTTANEKLFF. In DNA, the CDR3 is TGTGCCAGCAGCTTCGGGACAACTGCTAATGAAAAACTGTTTTTT. The chain is built from TRBV11-2 and TRBJ1-4; D possibly corresponds to TRBD1 (6 bases). This CDR3 has 15 residues. The V gene's germline CDR1 is SGHAT and CDR2 FQNNGV. V was shortened by 3 bases and J by 3 bases, with 11 bases between the two germline ends.

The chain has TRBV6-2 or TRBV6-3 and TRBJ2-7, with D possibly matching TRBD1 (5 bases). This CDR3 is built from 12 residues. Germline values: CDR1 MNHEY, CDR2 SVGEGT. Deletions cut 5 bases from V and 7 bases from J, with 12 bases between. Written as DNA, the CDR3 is TGTGCCAGCAGTAGCTGGGGCGAAGAGCAGTACTTC. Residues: CASSSWGEEQYF.

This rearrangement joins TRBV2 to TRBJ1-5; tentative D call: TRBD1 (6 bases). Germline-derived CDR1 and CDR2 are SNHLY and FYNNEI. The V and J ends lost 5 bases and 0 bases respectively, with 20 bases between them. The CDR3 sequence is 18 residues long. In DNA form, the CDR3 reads TGTGCCAGCAGTCGGGGACACCCGAAGCTTCTTAGCAATCAGCCCCAGCATTTT. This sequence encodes CASSRGHPKLLSNQPQHF.

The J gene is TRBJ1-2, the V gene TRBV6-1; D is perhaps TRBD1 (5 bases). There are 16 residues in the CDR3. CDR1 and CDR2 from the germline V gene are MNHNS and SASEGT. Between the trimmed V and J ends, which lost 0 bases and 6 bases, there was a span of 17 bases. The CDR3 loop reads CASSEAGPAGWNGYTF. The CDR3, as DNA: TGTGCCAGCAGTGAAGCTGGCCCTGCAGGGTGGAATGGCTACACCTTC.

CDR3 sequence reads: CASTRRGAYEQYF. The CDR3 DNA reads TGTGCCAGCACCCGGCGGGGCGCCTACGAGCAGTACTTC. This rearrangement joins TRBV21-1 to TRBJ2-7; the table's D call, TRBD2, was not checked against the DNA. TRBV21-1 is a pseudogene locus. This CDR3 spans 13 amino acids.

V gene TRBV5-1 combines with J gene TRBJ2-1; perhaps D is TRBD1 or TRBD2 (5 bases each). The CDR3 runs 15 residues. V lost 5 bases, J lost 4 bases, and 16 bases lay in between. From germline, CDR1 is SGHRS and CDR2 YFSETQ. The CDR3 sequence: CASRQTGTRYNEQFF. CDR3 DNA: TGCGCCAGCAGACAAACCGGGACCCGATACAATGAGCAGTTCTTC.

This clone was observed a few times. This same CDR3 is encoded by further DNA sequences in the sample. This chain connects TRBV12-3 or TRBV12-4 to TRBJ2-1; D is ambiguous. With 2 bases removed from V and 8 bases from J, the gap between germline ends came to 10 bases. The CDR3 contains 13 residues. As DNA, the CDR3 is TGTGCCAGCAGTTTATACCGGGTCGATGAGCAGTTCTTC. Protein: CASSLYRVDEQFF.

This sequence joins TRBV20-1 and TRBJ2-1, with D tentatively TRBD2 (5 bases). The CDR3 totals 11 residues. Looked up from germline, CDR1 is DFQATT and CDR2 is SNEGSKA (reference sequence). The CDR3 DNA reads TGCAGGACGGGGAATTACAATGAGCAGTTCTTC. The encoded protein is CRTGNYNEQFF.